These 2 T cell receptor beta chains came from one sample sequenced in a study of response to subunit inactivated influenza vaccine. TCRdb analysed the RT-PCR reads with MiXCR anew, one entry per CDR3 protein. Seen here are roughly 460,000 distinct CDR3 sequences, approximately 11% observed once, and the top ten hold about an eighth. Material: PBMCs from blood, obtained roughly 45 days after vaccination. These receptors were obtained from a man in his fifties who received an inactivated influenza vaccine.

This clonotype occurred many times. V usage is TRBV7-2 and J usage is TRBJ2-7; D might be TRBD1 (5 bases). V was trimmed by 5 bases and J by 5 bases, leaving 13 bases between them. The length of the CDR3 is 13 residues. CDR1 SGHTA and CDR2 FQGNSA come from the germline V gene. In DNA form, the CDR3 reads TGTGCCAGCAGCAACCGACAGACCAACGAGCAGTACTTC. This codes for CASSNRQTNEQYF.

The J gene is TRBJ2-7, the V gene TRBV5-6; D uncertain. CDR1 is SGHDT and CDR2 is YYEEEE in the germline V gene. CDR3 length: 13 amino acids. Trimming removed 4 bases at V and 6 bases at J, with 14 bases between. As DNA, the CDR3 is TGTGCCAGCAGCAAGAAAGGAGAAACCGAGCAGTACTTC. This sequence encodes CASSKKGETEQYF.